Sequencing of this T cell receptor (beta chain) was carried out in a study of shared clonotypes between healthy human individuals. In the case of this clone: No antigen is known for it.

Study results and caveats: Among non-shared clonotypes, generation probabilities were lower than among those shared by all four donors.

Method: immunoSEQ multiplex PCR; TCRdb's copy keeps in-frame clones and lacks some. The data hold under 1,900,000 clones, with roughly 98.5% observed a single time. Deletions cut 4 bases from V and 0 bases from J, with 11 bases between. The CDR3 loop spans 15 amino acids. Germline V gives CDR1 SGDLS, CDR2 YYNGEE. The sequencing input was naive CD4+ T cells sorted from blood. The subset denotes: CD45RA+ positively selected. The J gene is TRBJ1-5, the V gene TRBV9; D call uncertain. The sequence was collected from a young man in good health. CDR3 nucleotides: TGTGCCAGCAGCCCTAGCTCCTATAGCAATCAGCCCCAGCATTTT. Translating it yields CASSPSSYSNQPQHF. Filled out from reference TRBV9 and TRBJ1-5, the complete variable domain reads DSGVTQTPKHLITATGQRVTLRCSPRSGDLSVYWYQQSLDQGLQFLIQYYNGEERAKGNILERFSAQQFPDLHSELNLSSLELGDSALYFCASSPSSYSNQPQHFGDGTRLSIL.